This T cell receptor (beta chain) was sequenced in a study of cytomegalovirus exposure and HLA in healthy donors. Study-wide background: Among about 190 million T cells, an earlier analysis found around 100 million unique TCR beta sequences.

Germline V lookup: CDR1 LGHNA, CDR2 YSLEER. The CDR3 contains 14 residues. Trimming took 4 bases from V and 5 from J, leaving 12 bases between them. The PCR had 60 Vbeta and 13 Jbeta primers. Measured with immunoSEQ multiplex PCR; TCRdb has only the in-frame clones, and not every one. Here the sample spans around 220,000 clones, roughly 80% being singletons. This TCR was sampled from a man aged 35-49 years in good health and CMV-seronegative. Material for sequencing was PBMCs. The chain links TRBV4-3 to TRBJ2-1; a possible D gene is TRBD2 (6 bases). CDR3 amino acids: CASSRAGSNNEQFF. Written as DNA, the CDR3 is TGCGCCAGCAGCCGGGCGGGGTCGAACAATGAGCAGTTCTTC.